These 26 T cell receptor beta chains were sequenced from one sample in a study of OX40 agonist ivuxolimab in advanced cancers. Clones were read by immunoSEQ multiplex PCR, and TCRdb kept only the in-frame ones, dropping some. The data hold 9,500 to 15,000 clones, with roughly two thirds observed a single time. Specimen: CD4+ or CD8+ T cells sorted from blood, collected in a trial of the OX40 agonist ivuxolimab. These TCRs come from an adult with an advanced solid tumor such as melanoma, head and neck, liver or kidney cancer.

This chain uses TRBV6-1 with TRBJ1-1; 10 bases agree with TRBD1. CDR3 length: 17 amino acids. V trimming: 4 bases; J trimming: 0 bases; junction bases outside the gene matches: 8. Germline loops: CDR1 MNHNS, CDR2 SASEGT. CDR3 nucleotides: TGTGCCAGCAGTGGGGGACAGGGGAAAACAATGAACACTGAAGCTTTCTTT. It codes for CASSGGQGKTMNTEAFF.

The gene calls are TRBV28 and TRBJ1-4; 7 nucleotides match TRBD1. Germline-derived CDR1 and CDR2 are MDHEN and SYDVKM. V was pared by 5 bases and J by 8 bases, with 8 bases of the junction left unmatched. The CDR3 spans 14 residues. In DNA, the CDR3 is TGTGCCAGCAGTAGGGGACAGCTGGGGGAAAAACTGTTTTTT. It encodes CASSRGQLGEKLFF.

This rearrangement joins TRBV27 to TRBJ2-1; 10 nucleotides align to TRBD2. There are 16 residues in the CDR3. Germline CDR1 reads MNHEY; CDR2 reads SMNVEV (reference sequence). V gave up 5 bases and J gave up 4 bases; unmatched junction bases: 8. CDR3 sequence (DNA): TGTGCCAGCAGTCCACACATAGCGGGAGGTTACAATGAGCAGTTCTTC. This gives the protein CASSPHIAGGYNEQFF.

CDR3 in amino acids: CASSLGQTNTEAFF. Written as DNA, the CDR3 is TGTGCCAGCAGCTTGGGACAGACGAACACTGAAGCTTTCTTT. The V and J genes are TRBV5-5 and TRBJ1-1, with D possibly matching TRBD1 (5 bases). Germline V CDR1 and CDR2: SGHKS, YYEKEE (reference sequence). The CDR3 runs to 14 residues. Trimming cost V 0 bases and J 1 base, with 7 bases left between them.

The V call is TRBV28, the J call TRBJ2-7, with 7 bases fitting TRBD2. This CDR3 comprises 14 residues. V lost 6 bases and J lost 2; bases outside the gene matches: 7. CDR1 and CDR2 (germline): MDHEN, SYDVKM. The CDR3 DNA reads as TGTGCCAGCAGGAGCCTAGCGGCTCCCTACGAGCAGTACTTC. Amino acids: CASRSLAAPYEQYF.

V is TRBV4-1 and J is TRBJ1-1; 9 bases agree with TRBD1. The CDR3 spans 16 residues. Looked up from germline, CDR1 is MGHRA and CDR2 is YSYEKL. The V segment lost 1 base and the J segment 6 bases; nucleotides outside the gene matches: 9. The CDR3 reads CASSQVELNRGPEAFF. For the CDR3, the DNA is TGCGCCAGCAGCCAAGTAGAATTGAACAGGGGGCCTGAAGCTTTCTTT.

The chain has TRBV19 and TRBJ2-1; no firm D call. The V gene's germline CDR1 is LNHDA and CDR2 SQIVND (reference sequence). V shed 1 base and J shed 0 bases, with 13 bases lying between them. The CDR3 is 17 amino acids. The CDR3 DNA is TGTGCCAGTAGTATAGGCGCTGGCGGAAGCTCCTACAATGAGCAGTTCTTC. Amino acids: CASSIGAGGSSYNEQFF. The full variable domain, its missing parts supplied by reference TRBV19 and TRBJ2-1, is DGGITQSPKYLFRKEGQNVTLSCEQNLNHDAMYWYRQDPGQGLRLIYYSQIVNDFQKGDIAEGYSVSREKKESFPLTVTSAQKNPTAFYLCASSIGAGGSSYNEQFFGPGTRLTVL.

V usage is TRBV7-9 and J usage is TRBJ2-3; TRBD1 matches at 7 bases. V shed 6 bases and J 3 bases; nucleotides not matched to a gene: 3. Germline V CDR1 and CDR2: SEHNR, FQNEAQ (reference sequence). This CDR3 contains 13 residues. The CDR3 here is CASRTGLTDTQYF. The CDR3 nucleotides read TGTGCCAGCAGGACAGGGCTGACAGATACGCAGTATTTT.

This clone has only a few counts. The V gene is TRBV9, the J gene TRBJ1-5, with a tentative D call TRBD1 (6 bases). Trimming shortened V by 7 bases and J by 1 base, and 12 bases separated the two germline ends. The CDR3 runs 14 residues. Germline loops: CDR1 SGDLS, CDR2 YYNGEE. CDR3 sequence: CASGGASSNQPQHF. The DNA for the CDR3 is TGTGCCAGCGGGGGGGCTTCGAGCAATCAGCCCCAGCATTTT.

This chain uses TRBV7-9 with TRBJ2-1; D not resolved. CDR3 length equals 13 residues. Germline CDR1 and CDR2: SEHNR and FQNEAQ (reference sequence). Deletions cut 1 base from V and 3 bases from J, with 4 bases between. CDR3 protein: CASSLENYNEQFF. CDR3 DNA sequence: TGTGCCAGCAGCTTAGAGAACTACAATGAGCAGTTCTTC. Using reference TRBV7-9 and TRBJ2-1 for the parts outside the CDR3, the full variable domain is DTGVSQNPRHKITKRGQNVTFRCDPISEHNRLYWYRQTLGQGPEFLTYFQNEAQLEKSRLLSDRFSAERPKGSFSTLEIQRTEQGDSAMYLCASSLENYNEQFFGPGTRLTVL.

The CDR3: CASSLGGGTLYNEQFF. DNA of the CDR3: TGTGCCAGCAGCTTGGGGGGAGGGACTTTGTACAATGAGCAGTTCTTC. The rearrangement links TRBV11-2 to TRBJ2-1; TRBD2 matches at 7 bases. Germline CDR1 is SGHAT and CDR2 is FQNNGV. V shed 3 bases, J shed 4 bases, and the junction held 9 bases outside the gene matches. The CDR3 runs to 16 residues.

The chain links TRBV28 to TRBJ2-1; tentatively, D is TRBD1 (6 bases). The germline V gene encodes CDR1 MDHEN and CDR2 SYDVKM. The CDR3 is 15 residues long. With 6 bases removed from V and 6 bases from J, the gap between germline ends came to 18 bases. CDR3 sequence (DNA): TGTGCCAGCAGACCGGGACAACGGAGATTCAATGAGCAGTTCTTC. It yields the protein CASRPGQRRFNEQFF.

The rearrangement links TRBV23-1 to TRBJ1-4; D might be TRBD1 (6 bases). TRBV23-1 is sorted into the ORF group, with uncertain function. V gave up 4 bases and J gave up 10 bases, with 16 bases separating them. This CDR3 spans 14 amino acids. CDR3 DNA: TGCGCCAGCAGTCTGTACAGGGCTTATAGAAAACTGTTTTTT. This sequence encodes CASSLYRAYRKLFF.

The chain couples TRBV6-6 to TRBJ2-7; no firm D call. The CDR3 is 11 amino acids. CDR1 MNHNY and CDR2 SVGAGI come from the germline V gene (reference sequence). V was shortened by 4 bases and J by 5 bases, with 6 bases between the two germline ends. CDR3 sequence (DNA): TGTGCCAGCAGTTTGACCCACGAGCAGTACTTC. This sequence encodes CASSLTHEQYF.

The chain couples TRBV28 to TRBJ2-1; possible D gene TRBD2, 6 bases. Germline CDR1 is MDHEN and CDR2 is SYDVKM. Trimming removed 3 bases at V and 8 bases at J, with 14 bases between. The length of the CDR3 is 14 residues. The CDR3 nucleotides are TGTGCCAGCAGTTTGTCGGGGGATAGGGATGAGCAGTTCTTC. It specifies CASSLSGDRDEQFF.

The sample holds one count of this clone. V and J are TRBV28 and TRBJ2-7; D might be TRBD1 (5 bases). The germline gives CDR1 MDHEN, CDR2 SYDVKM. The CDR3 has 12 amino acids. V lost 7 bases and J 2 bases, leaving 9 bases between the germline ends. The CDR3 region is CASTRAPYEQYF. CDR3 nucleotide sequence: TGTGCCAGCACCAGGGCTCCCTACGAGCAGTACTTC.

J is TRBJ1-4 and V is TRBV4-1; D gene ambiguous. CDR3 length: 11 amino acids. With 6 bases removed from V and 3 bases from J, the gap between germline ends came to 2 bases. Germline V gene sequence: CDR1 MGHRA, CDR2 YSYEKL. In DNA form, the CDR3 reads TGCGCCAGCAGAGCTAATGAAAAACTGTTTTTT. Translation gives CASRANEKLFF.

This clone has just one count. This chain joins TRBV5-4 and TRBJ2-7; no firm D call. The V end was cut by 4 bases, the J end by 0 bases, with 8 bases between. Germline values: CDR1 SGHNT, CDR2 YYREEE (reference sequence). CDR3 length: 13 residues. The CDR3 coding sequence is TGTGCCAGCAGCGCGGATATCTCCTACGAGCAGTACTTC. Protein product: CASSADISYEQYF.

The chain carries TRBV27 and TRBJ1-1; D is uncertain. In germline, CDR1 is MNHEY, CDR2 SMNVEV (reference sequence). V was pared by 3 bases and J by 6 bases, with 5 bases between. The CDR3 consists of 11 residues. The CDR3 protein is CASSLGSEAFF. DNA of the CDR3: TGTGCCAGCAGTTTGGGGTCTGAAGCTTTCTTT.

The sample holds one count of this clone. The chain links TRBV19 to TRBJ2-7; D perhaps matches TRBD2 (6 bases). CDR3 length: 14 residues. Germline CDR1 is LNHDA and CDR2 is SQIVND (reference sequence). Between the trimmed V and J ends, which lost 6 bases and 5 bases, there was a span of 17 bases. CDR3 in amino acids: CASRGLHGPNEQYF. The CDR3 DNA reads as TGTGCCAGTAGGGGACTCCACGGGCCGAACGAGCAGTACTTC.

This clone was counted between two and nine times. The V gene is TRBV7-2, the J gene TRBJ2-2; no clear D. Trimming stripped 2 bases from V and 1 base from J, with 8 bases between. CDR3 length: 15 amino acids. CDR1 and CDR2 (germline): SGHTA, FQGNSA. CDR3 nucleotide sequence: TGTGCCAGCAGCTTACTGTCGGGGAACACCGGGGAGCTGTTTTTT. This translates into CASSLLSGNTGELFF.

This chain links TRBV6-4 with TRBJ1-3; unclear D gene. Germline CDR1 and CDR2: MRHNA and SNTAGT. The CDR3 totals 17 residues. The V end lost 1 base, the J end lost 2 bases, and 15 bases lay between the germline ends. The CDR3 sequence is CASSDFFGSVPGNTIYF. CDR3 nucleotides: TGTGCCAGCAGTGACTTTTTTGGGAGCGTCCCTGGAAACACCATATATTTT.

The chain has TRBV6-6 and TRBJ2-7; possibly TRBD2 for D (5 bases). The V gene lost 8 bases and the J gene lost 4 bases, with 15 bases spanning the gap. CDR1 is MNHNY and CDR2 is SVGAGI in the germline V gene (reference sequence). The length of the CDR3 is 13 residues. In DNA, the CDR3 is TGTGCCAGCCGCGGGCCCAGCGAGTACGAGCAGTACTTC. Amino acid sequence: CASRGPSEYEQYF.

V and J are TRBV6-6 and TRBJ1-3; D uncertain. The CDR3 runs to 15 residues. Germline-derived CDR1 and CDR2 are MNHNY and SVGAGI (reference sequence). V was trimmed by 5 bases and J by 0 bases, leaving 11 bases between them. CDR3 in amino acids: CASSTPEGSGNTIYF. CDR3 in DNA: TGTGCCAGCAGTACCCCTGAGGGCTCTGGAAACACCATATATTTT.

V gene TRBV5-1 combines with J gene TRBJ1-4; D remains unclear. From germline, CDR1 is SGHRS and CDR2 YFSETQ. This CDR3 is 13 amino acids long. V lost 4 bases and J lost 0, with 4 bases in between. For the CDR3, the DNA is TGCGCCAGCAGCCCAACAACTAATGAAAAACTGTTTTTT. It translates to CASSPTTNEKLFF.

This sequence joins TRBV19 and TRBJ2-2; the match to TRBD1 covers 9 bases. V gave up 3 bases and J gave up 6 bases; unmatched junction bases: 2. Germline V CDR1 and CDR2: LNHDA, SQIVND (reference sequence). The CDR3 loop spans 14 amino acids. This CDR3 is CASSITGGPGELFF. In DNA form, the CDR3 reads TGTGCCAGTAGTATTACAGGGGGCCCCGGGGAGCTGTTTTTT.